The clone carrying this TCR beta chain was detected many times. Its antigen remains unknown. TCR beta CDR3 regions were amplified from RNA. The TCR CDR3 was amplified in a first-round RT-PCR using the HTBI primer set. MiXCR, run by TCRdb on the multiplex PCR reads, gives a single entry per CDR3 protein. Of over 500,000 distinct CDR3 sequences listed, 12% to 15% are singletons. This CDR3 contains 14 residues. V was clipped by 3 bases and J by 8 bases; unmatched bases: 5. These data are taken from a study of T cells in Graves' hyperthyroidism and ophthalmopathy. Study overall: Peripheral blood was secured at the point of initial diagnosis, before any treatment.

Notes on the study in general: Model output signaled ophthalmopathy a median roughly 6.1 months ahead of onset.

Investigators excluded patients with uncontrolled infection, other autoimmune disease, pregnancy or lactation. Together with thyroid ultrasound, orbital computed tomography, serum thyroxine and TRAb, clinical symptoms were used for diagnoses. The TCR was taken from a woman aged 40-49 years with Graves' hyperthyroidism. J is TRBJ2-1 and V is TRBV12-3 or TRBV12-4; TRBD1 aligns across 9 bases. The sequencing sample was made of blood. CDR3 nucleotides: TGTGCCAGCAGTTTGGACAGGGGACCTGATGAGCAGTTCTTC. This gives the protein CASSLDRGPDEQFF.